This T cell receptor beta chain appears in the sequencing data of a study of blood T cells in healthy people across ages (dated by TCRdb to the mid-2010s). A note on the overall study: In model experiments, template switching captured roughly one uniquely barcoded TCR beta cDNA molecule for every two T cells. The study measured age-related changes in TCR beta repertoire diversity using deep sequencing normalized with unique cDNA molecular identifiers. The donors were split into four age groups: young (average about 16 years), middle-aged (about 40), aged (more than 60) and long-lived (over 75). Donors of different ages were randomly distributed across sequencing lanes to avoid experimental bias. Two additional independent replicas of 1 million unique cDNA reads from the same blood draw were analyzed for two donors (one aged 18 to 30 and one aged 80 or older).

Concerning this clonotype: Its cognate antigen has yet to be identified. A much larger clone differs by one base, so this may be a read error.

Broader findings and caveats from the paper: Conclusive comparison of naive and antigen-experienced compartments was prevented by the profiling of bulk unsorted PBMCs. Observed TCR beta diversity correlated strongly with the percentage of naive T cells measured by flow cytometry. Estimates of total diversity based on one million sequenced T cells were considered lower bounds and underestimates. Compared with the aged group, more naive CD4+ T cells, fewer expanded clones and increased TCR diversity were shown by the long-lived group, suggesting age selection. As age increased, observed TCR beta diversity per million T cells dropped in a roughly linear way, and a significant reduction was already evident by age around 41. The CMV infection status of donors was not known, potentially confounding age-related changes in expanded clonotypes.

The CDR3 starts with the cysteine, ends with the phenylalanine, and has 16 residues. Just the 48-base CDR3 DNA is kept, in frame starting at base 1. The germline V gene provides CDR1 SGHTA and CDR2 FQGNSA. The receptor library was made with 5' RACE. The sequencer was an Illumina HiSeq 2500. A second PCR of about 7 to 12 cycles was run with a J-beta primer mix and a sample-barcoded 5' primer. A template-switch 5' adaptor carrying 12 random nucleotides introduced a unique molecular identifier onto each TCR beta cDNA molecule. Each sample yielded at least 2.5 million CDR3-containing paired-end reads. All of the RNA was converted into first-strand cDNA using the Mint cDNA synthesis kit, with a TRBC-specific oligonucleotide serving as the primer. Following uracil-DNA glycosylase treatment, all cDNA underwent a first 18-cycle PCR with the universal primers M1SS and BC2_uni_R. As for the original processing: Each sample was normalized by randomly selecting 1 million high-quality reads, each carrying a distinct molecular identifier. Reads sharing molecular identifiers were discarded rather than binned into consensus sequences. MiTCR, run with a Q25 quality threshold and the strictest error-elimination algorithm, handled CDR3 identification, clonotype clustering and error correction. Lower-bound total TCR beta diversity was estimated with a nonparametric unseen species model using Euler transformation. The public reads were run again by TCRdb, first through fastp at Q25 and then through MiXCR, and only productive beta chains were kept. Here each entry gathers all rows of one CDR3 protein and keeps the most common genes and DNA. Here the V and J calls rest on TCRdb's processing, not on the authors' analysis. The sample table holds 600,000 or so distinct CDR3 sequences, of which 25% to 35% were seen once. Approximately 15% of the sample is in the top ten clones.

The approximately 41 donors, aged about 6 to 100 years, were systemically healthy Caucasian individuals from Russia. Each donor gave ten milliliters of peripheral blood, collected into EDTA-treated Vacutainer tubes. Ficoll-Paque density-gradient centrifugation was used to isolate PBMCs, with at least 6.5 million obtained per sample. Trizol reagent was used to extract total RNA from the PBMCs, yielding at least 5.5 micrograms per sample. Naive CD45RAhigh/CD27high T cell percentages were measured by flow cytometry on a PBMC aliquot from every donor. This receptor was taken from a woman over 75 in good health. Source material: blood. This chain is built from TRBV7-2 and TRBJ1-6; the D segment could be TRBD1, given 5 matching bases. The CDR3 region reads CAGSYLSRERRSPLHF. The bases are TGTGCCGGCAGCTACCTATCCAGGGAAAGGCGGTCACCCCTCCACTTT.